This is a list of T cell receptor beta chains from one sample in a study of human T cells and chemical hapten exposure. TCRdb independently ran MiXCR on the RACE reads; one entry per CDR3 protein. The table has around 260,000 distinct CDR3 sequences, roughly 8.9% seen once. The material sequenced was whole blood, taken in connection with sensitization to the hapten diphenylcyclopropenone (DPC). The source of these receptors is a woman aged 40 to 55 with alopecia areata. Some clones in this sample may be carry-over from other donors' samples. Both conserved end residues are part of each CDR3. A D gene is named only where the DNA matches it firmly. A clone size is listed for some rows: how often the clone was seen (once, few, many), or a class if it is expanded.

>TRBJ2-1|TRBV6-2/TRBV6-3|.|TRBD2
CASSYPRLAGKNEQFF
TGTGCCAGCAGTTACCCCCGACTAGCGGGGAAAAATGAGCAGTTCTTC
>TRBJ1-3|TRBV7-8|few|.
CASSLGVTGNTIYF
TGTGCCAGCAGCTTAGGGGTAACTGGAAACACCATATATTTT
>TRBJ1-5|TRBV12-3/TRBV12-4|.|.
CASSSGQINQPQHF
TGTGCCAGCAGTTCCGGACAGATTAATCAGCCCCAGCATTTT
>TRBJ1-3|TRBV30|.|.
CAWRGSGNTIYF
TGTGCCTGGAGGGGGTCTGGAAACACCATATATTTT
>TRBJ2-7|TRBV19|few|.
CASSTGPPYEQYF
TGTGCCAGTAGTACCGGGCCCCCCTACGAGCAGTACTTC
>TRBJ1-5|TRBV28|.|.
CASSFPGDNQPQHF
TGTGCCAGCAGTTTTCCGGGGGATAATCAGCCCCAGCATTTT
>TRBJ1-1|TRBV6-2/TRBV6-3|.|.
CASSRPVKNTEAFF
TGTGCCAGCAGCAGACCCGTCAAGAACACTGAAGCTTTCTTT
>TRBJ2-7|TRBV28|.|TRBD1
CASSLGQAIYEQYF
TGTGCCAGCAGTTTGGGACAGGCTATTTACGAGCAGTACTTC
>TRBJ2-2|TRBV5-1|few|TRBD1
CASSLDRGGGELFF
TGCGCCAGCAGCTTGGACAGGGGCGGCGGGGAGCTGTTTTTT
>TRBJ2-1|TRBV7-2|many|TRBD2
CASSLGVAGGREQFF
TGTGCCAGCAGCTTAGGCGTAGCGGGAGGGCGGGAGCAGTTCTTC
>TRBJ1-1|TRBV4-1|many|TRBD1
CASIRTGDTEAFF
TGCGCCAGCATCCGTACAGGGGACACTGAAGCTTTCTTT
>TRBJ1-3|TRBV4-3|few|.
CASSQDTRGSGNTIYF
TGCGCCAGCAGCCAAGATACAAGAGGCTCTGGAAACACCATATATTTT
>TRBJ2-3|TRBV20-1|.|TRBD2
CSATRLAGVTDTQYF
TGCAGTGCTACCCGCCTAGCGGGAGTGACAGATACGCAGTATTTT
>TRBJ2-1|TRBV5-8|few|.
CASSLDGPKQFF
TGTGCCAGCAGCTTGGACGGGCCCAAGCAGTTCTTC
>TRBJ1-1|TRBV28|.|.
CASRLFDRSTEAFF
TGTGCCAGCAGATTATTTGACAGGAGCACTGAAGCTTTCTTT
>TRBJ1-1|TRBV7-9|few|.
CASADSWNTEAFF
TGTGCCAGCGCGGACAGCTGGAACACTGAAGCTTTCTTT
>TRBJ2-7|TRBV29-1|few|TRBD1
CSARGTGGNEQYF
TGCAGCGCTAGAGGGACAGGGGGAAACGAGCAGTACTTC
>TRBJ2-7|TRBV12-3/TRBV12-4|.|.
CASSLRPPGWGEQYF
TGTGCCAGCAGTTTGCGTCCCCCGGGATGGGGCGAGCAGTACTTC
>TRBJ2-7|TRBV6-5|.|.
CASSYSRRAAYEQYF
TGTGCCAGCAGTTACTCGAGACGGGCAGCCTACGAGCAGTACTTC
>TRBJ1-2|TRBV18|.|TRBD1
CASSPGQGTNYGYTF
TGTGCCAGCTCACCAGGACAGGGGACGAACTATGGCTACACCTTC
>TRBJ2-1|TRBV21-1|few|.
CASSKSKGRNTDEQFF
TGTGCCAGCAGCAAATCGAAAGGGAGGAATACGGATGAGCAGTTCTTC
>TRBJ2-3|TRBV20-1|.|TRBD2
CSARGLAGAGDTQYF
TGCAGTGCTAGAGGCCTAGCGGGAGCGGGAGATACGCAGTATTTT
>TRBJ1-5|TRBV12-3/TRBV12-4|many|.
CASSLPHQPQHF
TGTGCCAGCAGCCTACCCCATCAGCCCCAGCATTTT
>TRBJ2-7|TRBV20-1|few|.
CSAPIYEQYF
TGCAGTGCCCCGATCTACGAGCAGTACTTC
>TRBJ2-1|TRBV7-8|.|.
CASSLYIRGNEQFF
TGTGCCAGCAGCCTATACATACGGGGCAATGAGCAGTTCTTC
>TRBJ2-7|TRBV29-1|.|TRBD2
CSVDGLAGVYEQYF
TGCAGCGTTGATGGGCTAGCGGGAGTCTACGAGCAGTACTTC
>TRBJ2-7|TRBV6-5|many|TRBD1
CASSGQGPEQYF
TGTGCCAGCAGTGGACAGGGCCCCGAGCAGTACTTC
>TRBJ2-5|TRBV7-9|few|.
CASSPLGYQETQYF
TGTGCCAGCAGCCCCCTAGGGTACCAAGAGACCCAGTACTTC
>TRBJ2-7|TRBV6-5|.|.
CASSTRPGSYEQYF
TGTGCCAGCAGTACCCGTCCGGGGTCCTACGAGCAGTACTTC
>TRBJ1-5|TRBV7-2|few|TRBD1
CASSLAGTGVNQPQHF
TGTGCCAGCAGCTTAGCCGGGACAGGGGTTAATCAGCCCCAGCATTTT
>TRBJ1-2|TRBV7-2|few|.
CASSLDGAAYGYTF
TGTGCCAGCAGCTTAGATGGGGCTGCGTATGGCTACACCTTC
>TRBJ1-3|TRBV12-3/TRBV12-4|few|TRBD1
CASSLGGTVFSGNTIYF
TGTGCCAGCAGTTTGGGGGGGACAGTCTTCTCTGGAAACACCATATATTTT
>TRBJ2-3|TRBV29-1|.|TRBD2
CSPGLAGAGTQYF
TGCAGCCCGGGACTAGCGGGAGCGGGTACGCAGTATTTT
>TRBJ2-1|TRBV20-1|.|TRBD2
CSASSGRYNEQFF
TGCAGTGCTTCTAGCGGGAGGTACAATGAGCAGTTCTTC
>TRBJ1-1|TRBV6-5|.|TRBD1
CASSNWDRGAFF
TGTGCCAGCAGTAATTGGGACAGAGGAGCTTTCTTT
>TRBJ1-2|TRBV29-1|many|.
CSVEDRGGREGYTF
TGCAGCGTTGAAGATAGGGGGGGCCGGGAAGGCTACACCTTC
>TRBJ1-2|TRBV7-9|.|.
CASSLTPTNYGYTF
TGTGCCAGCAGCTTGACACCTACTAACTATGGCTACACCTTC
>TRBJ2-7|TRBV5-4|.|.
CASSSPLTGVQIEQYF
TGTGCCAGCAGCTCCCCCCTGACGGGAGTTCAGATAGAGCAGTACTTC
>TRBJ2-7|TRBV3-1|.|.
CASSRRTKNNEQYF
TGTGCCAGCAGCCGTCGGACTAAGAACAATGAGCAGTACTTC
>TRBJ2-3|TRBV28|few|TRBD2
CASSLVSSGSSTDTQYF
TGTGCCAGCAGTTTAGTCTCTAGCGGGAGTAGCACAGATACGCAGTATTTT
>TRBJ1-1|TRBV3-1|many|.
CASTNPGGSTEAFF
TGTGCCAGCACAAATCCGGGGGGCTCCACTGAAGCTTTCTTT
>TRBJ2-2|TRBV12-3/TRBV12-4|few|.
CASSLGPIGGELFF
TGTGCCAGCAGTTTAGGGCCCATTGGAGGGGAGCTGTTTTTT
>TRBJ1-5|TRBV20-1|many|.
CSALRGLEPQHF
TGCAGTGCTCTTCGGGGTCTTGAGCCCCAGCATTTT
>TRBJ1-2|TRBV29-1|many|.
CSVAFTLQGSGGYTF
TGCAGCGTCGCATTTACCCTACAGGGTTCTGGTGGCTACACCTTC
>TRBJ2-7|TRBV25-1|few|TRBD2
CASSEPGTSGNEQYF
TGTGCCAGCAGTGAACCCGGGACTAGCGGGAACGAGCAGTACTTC
>TRBJ2-2|TRBV9|many|TRBD2
CASSAGLAGGGGELFF
TGTGCCAGCAGCGCGGGACTAGCGGGAGGAGGTGGGGAGCTGTTTTTT
>TRBJ1-4|TRBV19|many|.
CASRTIATNEKLFF
TGTGCCAGCCGAACCATTGCAACTAATGAAAAACTGTTTTTT
>TRBJ1-2|TRBV24-1|few|.
CATSDLDSYGYTF
TGTGCCACCAGTGATTTGGACAGCTATGGCTACACCTTC
>TRBJ2-3|TRBV11-2|few|TRBD2
CASSFGLLAGSSTDTQYF
TGTGCCAGCAGCTTTGGCCTCTTAGCGGGATCTAGCACAGATACGCAGTATTTT
>TRBJ2-3|TRBV29-1|few|TRBD2
CSVESGAGTDTQYF
TGCAGCGTTGAAAGCGGGGCTGGAACAGATACGCAGTATTTT
>TRBJ1-4|TRBV7-9|few|.
CASSPWWGGTNEKLFF
TGTGCCAGCAGCCCTTGGTGGGGCGGGACTAATGAAAAACTGTTTTTT
>TRBJ2-4|TRBV27|few|.
CASIGGEAKNIQYF
TGTGCCAGCATAGGTGGGGAGGCCAAAAACATTCAGTACTTC
>TRBJ2-3|TRBV5-6|.|.
CASSWESGGGADTQYF
TGTGCCAGCAGCTGGGAATCCGGGGGCGGCGCAGATACGCAGTATTTT
>TRBJ2-6|TRBV28|few|.
CASRQGANVLTF
TGTGCCAGCAGACAGGGGGCCAACGTCCTGACTTTC
>TRBJ2-7|TRBV6-2/TRBV6-3|.|TRBD2
CASRREGQDEQYF
TGTGCCAGCAGGCGGGAGGGCCAGGACGAGCAGTACTTC
>TRBJ2-1|TRBV27|many|TRBD2
CASSSASGPPSYNEQFF
TGTGCCAGCAGTTCCGCTAGCGGGCCTCCATCTTACAATGAGCAGTTCTTC